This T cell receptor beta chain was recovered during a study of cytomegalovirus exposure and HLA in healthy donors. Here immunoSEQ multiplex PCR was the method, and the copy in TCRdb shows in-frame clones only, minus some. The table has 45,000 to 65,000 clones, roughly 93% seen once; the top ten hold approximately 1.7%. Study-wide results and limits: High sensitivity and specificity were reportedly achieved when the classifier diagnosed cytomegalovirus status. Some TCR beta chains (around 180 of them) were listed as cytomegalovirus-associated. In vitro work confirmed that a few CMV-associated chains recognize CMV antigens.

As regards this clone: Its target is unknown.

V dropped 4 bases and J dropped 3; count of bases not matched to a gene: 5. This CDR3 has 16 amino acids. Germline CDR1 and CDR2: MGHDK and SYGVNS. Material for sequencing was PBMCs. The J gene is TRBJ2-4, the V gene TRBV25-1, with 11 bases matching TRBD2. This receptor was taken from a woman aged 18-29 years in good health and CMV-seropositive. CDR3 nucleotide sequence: TGTGCCAGCAGTGGTAGCGGGGGGGTTGGCAAAAACATTCAGTACTTC. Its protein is CASSGSGGVGKNIQYF.